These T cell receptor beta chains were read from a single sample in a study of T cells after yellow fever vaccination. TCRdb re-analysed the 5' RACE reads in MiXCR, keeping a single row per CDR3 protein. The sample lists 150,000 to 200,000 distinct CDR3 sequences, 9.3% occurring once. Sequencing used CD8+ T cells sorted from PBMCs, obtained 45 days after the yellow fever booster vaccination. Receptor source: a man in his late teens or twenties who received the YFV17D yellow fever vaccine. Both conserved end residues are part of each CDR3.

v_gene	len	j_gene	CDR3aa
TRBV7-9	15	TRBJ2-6	CASSLGFSGANVLTF
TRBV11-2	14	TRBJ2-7	CASSPVDTSYEQYF
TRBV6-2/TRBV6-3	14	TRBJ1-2	CASSRRGGGYGYTF
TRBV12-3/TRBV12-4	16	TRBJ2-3	CASSGERGVWIDTQYF
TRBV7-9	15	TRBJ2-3	CASSLPGRDTDTQYF
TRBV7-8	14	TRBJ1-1	CASSLAGDNTEAFF
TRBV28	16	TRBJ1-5	CASSLFARVDNQPQHF
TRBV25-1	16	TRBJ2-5	CASSEYNPRREETQYF
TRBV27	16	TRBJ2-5	CASSLSTSGVPGAQYF
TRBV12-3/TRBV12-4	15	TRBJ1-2	CASSLDRSIVTGYTF
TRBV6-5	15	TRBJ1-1	CASSYGGVGHTEAFF
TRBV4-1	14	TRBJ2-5	CASSQVAGQETQYF
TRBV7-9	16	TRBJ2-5	CASSSRLAGARETQYF
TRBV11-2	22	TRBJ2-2	CASSHFNFQGLAGRGDTGELFF
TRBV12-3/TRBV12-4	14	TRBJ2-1	CASSHPSPGGEQFF
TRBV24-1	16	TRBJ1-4	CATSDSSGAANEKLFF
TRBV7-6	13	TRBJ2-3	CASSSDGTDTQYF
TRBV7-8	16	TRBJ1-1	CASSWAVGDLNTEAFF
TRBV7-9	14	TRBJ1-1	CASSLAGENTEAFF
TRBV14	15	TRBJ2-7	CASSQEPGGTYEQYF
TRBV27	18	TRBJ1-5	CASSLGWDRRRGLQPQHF
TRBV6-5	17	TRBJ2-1	CASSHTPGADAYNEQFF
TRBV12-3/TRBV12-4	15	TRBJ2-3	CASSFRQGGPDTQYF
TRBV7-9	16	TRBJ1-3	CASSLSSGPSGNTIYF
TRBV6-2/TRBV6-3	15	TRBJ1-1	CASSSTGLMNTEAFF
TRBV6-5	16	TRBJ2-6	CASSSGPISGANVLTF
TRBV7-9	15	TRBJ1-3	CASSPSGEPGNTIYF
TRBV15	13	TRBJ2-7	CATSRGSIYEQYF
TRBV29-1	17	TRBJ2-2	CSVEGPTSGANTGELFF
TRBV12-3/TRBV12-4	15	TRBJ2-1	CASSFPTSSYNEQFF
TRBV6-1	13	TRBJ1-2	CASSLSVGYGYTF
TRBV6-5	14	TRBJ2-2	CASSYGEITGELFF
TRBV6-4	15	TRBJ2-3	CASSEIAGGTDTQYF
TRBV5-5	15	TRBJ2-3	CASSLGGGGSDTQYF
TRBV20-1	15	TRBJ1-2	CSAPTTTGARYGYTF
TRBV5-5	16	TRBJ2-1	CASSLYRNTEGNEQFF
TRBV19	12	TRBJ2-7	CASSGSAYEQYF
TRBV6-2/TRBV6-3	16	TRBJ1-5	CATLTGTAYSNQPQHF
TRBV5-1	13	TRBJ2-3	CASMAGNTDTQYF
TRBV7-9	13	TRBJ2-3	CASRPGSPDTQYF
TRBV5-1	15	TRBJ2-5	CASSLGSSGQETQYF
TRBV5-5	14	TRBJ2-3	CASSFGVGPDTQYF
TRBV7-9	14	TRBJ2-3	CASRAVGGTDTQYF
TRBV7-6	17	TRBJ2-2	CASSLLPGPPNTGELFF
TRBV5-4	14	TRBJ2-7	CASSLETSFYEQYF
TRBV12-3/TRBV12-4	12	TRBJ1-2	CASMRVARGYTF
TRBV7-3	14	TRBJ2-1	CASSPDGEYNEQFF
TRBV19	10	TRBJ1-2	CASKGPDYTF
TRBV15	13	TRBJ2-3	CATSLGHTDTQYF
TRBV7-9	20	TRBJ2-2	CASRRVPGLAGDLNTGELFF
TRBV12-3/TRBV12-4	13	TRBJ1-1	CASSQGRNTEAFF
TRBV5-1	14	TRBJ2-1	CASSPGARDGEQFF
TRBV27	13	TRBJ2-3	CASSSWATDTQYF
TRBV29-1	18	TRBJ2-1	CSVLGGLAGATDRDEQFF
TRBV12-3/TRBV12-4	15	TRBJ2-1	CASSLGGKGYNEQFF
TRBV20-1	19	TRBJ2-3	CSARSLARRAYSVTDTQYF
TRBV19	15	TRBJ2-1	CASTTTSGGYNEQFF
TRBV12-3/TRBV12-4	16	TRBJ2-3	CASSSGLAGSTDTQYF
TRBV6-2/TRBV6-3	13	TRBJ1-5	CASRTDSNQPQHF
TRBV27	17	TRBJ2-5	CASSPLGSGGVRETQYF